Detailed here is one TCR beta chain. Its target is not known. The length of the CDR3 is 13 residues. V lost 4 bases, J lost 7 bases, and 11 bases lay in between. Germline CDR1 is GTSNPN and CDR2 is SVGIG (reference sequence). This record belongs to a study of T cell responses to AZD1222 COVID-19 vaccine. Findings and caveats of the study: Baseline seropositivity occurred in only six or seven AZD1222 recipients. Per reports, nearly half of all spike-specific TCRs target regions that are unmutated in variants.

Repertoires were generated with immunoSEQ multiplex PCR, while TCRdb's copy carries only in-frame clones and drops some. The sample carries around 85,000 clones, approximately 87% recorded once. Material: peripheral blood, obtained 28 days after the second AZD1222 dose. The sequence was obtained from an adult who received the AZD1222 COVID-19 vaccine. The chain is built from TRBV30 and TRBJ1-6; weak D call: TRBD1 (6 bases). The CDR3 here is CAWNRVRNSPLHF. In nucleotides, the CDR3 is TGTGCCTGGAACAGGGTTAGGAATTCACCCCTCCACTTT.